This T cell receptor beta chain appears in the sequencing data of a study of T cell changes during pregnancy in multiple sclerosis. TCRdb's copy holds only in-frame clones and misses some; the assay was immunoSEQ multiplex PCR. The sample has tens of thousands of clones, roughly 90% seen once; the top ten hold 2.9%. This receptor was taken from a female donor with multiple sclerosis, enrolled in a pregnancy study. Sequenced here: CD8+ T cells from peripheral blood mononuclear cells, sampled in the second trimester of pregnancy.

The CDR3 sequence is CASSHDTYSNYGYTF. In DNA, the CDR3 is TGTGCCAGCAGCCATGACACGTATTCTAACTATGGCTACACCTTC. The chain recombines TRBV7-2 with TRBJ1-2; D uncertain. Germline V CDR1 and CDR2: SGHTA, FQGNSA. The CDR3 is 15 residues long. Trimming left V 5 bases short and J 0 bases short, with 13 bases between.